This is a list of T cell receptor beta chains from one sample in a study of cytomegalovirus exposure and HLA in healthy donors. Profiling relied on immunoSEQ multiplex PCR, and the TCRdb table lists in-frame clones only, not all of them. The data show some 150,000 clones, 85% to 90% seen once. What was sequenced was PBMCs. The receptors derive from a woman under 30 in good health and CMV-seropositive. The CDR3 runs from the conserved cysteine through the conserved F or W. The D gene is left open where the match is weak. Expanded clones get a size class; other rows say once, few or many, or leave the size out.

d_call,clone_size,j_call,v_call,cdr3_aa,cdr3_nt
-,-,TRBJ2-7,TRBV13,CASSSRQRSSPSYEQYF,TGTGCCAGCAGCTCGCGACAGCGCTCGTCCCCTTCCTACGAGCAGTACTTC
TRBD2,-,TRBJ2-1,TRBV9,CASSNRAGGHNEQFF,TGTGCCAGCAGCAACAGGGCGGGAGGGCACAATGAGCAGTTCTTC
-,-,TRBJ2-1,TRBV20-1,CSARQAQREFF,TGCAGTGCTAGACAAGCTCAGCGGGAGTTCTTC
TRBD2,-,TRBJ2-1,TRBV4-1,CASSQDTFSGSSYNEQFF,TGCGCCAGCAGCCAAGATACTTTTAGCGGGAGCTCCTACAATGAGCAGTTCTTC
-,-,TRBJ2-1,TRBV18,CASSPWGLLHNEQFF,TGTGCCAGCTCACCATGGGGGCTTCTACACAATGAGCAGTTCTTC
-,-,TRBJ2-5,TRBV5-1,CASSPSNTIQETQYF,TGCGCCAGCAGCCCCTCAAACACCATCCAAGAGACCCAGTACTTC
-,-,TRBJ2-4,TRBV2,CASSDGEALGKNIQYF,TGTGCCAGCAGTGATGGCGAGGCGCTGGGCAAAAACATTCAGTACTTC
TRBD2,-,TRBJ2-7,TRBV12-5,CASGLGGGNEQYF,TGTGCTAGTGGTTTGGGCGGGGGGAACGAGCAGTACTTC
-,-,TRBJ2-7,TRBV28,CASSSSGVTYEQYF,TGTGCCAGCAGCAGTTCCGGGGTCACCTACGAGCAGTACTTC
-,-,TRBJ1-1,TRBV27,CASSSQGWTEAFF,TGTGCCAGCAGTTCGCAGGGATGGACTGAAGCTTTCTTT
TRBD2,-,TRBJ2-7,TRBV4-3,CASSQDAGVVYEQYF,TGCGCCAGCAGCCAAGATGCGGGAGTGGTCTACGAGCAGTACTTC
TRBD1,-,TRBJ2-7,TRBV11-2,CASSLVGQGKREQYF,TGTGCCAGCAGCTTAGTAGGACAGGGGAAGCGCGAGCAGTACTTC
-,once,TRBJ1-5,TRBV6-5,CASSLTGSQPQHF,TGTGCCAGCAGTCTTACAGGGTCTCAGCCCCAGCATTTT
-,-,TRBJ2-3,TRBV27,CASSPFRERSTDTQYF,TGTGCCAGCAGCCCTTTTAGAGAAAGAAGCACAGATACGCAGTATTTT
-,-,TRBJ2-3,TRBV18,CASSPTEYTQYF,TGTGCCAGCTCACCTACAGAATATACGCAGTATTTT
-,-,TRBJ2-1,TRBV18,CASSRDGRLVYNEQFF,TGTGCCAGCTCTCGCGACGGACGACTAGTCTACAATGAGCAGTTCTTC
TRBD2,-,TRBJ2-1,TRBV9,CASSVQLAVGNEQFF,TGTGCCAGCAGCGTACAACTAGCGGTCGGCAATGAGCAGTTCTTC
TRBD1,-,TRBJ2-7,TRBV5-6,CASSFPGDRGIYEQYF,TGTGCCAGCAGCTTCCCCGGGGACAGGGGTATCTACGAGCAGTACTTC
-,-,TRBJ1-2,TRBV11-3,CASSLDVNYGYTF,TGTGCCAGCAGCTTAGACGTCAACTATGGCTACACCTTC
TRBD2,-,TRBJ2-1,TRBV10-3,CAISAGTSDYYNEQFF,TGTGCCATCAGTGCGGGGACTAGCGATTACTACAATGAGCAGTTCTTC
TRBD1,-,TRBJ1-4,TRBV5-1,CASSRQGATNEKLFF,TGCGCCAGCAGCCGACAGGGCGCAACTAATGAAAAACTGTTTTTT
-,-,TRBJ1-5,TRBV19,CASSTARDQPQHF,TGTGCCAGTAGTACCGCGCGAGATCAGCCCCAGCATTTT
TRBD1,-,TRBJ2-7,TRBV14,CASRFTGTASNEQYF,TGTGCCAGCAGATTTACCGGGACAGCGTCTAACGAGCAGTACTTC
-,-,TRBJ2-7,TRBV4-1,CASSQVSGEVYEQYF,TGCGCCAGCAGCCAAGTCAGTGGCGAGGTTTACGAGCAGTACTTC
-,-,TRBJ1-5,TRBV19,CASSSPGSNQPQHF,TGTGCCAGTAGTTCTCCGGGGAGCAATCAGCCCCAGCATTTT
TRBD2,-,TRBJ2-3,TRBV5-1,CASSSHGKTSGSADTQYF,TGCGCCAGCAGCTCCCATGGGAAGACTAGCGGGAGTGCAGATACGCAGTATTTT
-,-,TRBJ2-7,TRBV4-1,CASSQVSPGEQYF,TGCGCCAGCAGCCAAGTCTCCCCCGGCGAGCAGTACTTC
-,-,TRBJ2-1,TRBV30,CAWSVLRYNEQFF,TGTGCCTGGAGTGTACTTAGATACAATGAGCAGTTCTTC
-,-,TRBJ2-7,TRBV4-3,CASSQTHPPGYYEQYF,TGCGCCAGCAGCCAAACCCACCCCCCAGGATACTACGAGCAGTACTTC
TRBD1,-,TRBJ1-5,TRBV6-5,CASSRGDRDNQPQHF,TGTGCCAGCAGTCGGGGGGACAGGGATAATCAGCCCCAGCATTTT
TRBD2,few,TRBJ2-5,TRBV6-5,CASSPGLGNQETQYF,TGTGCCAGCAGTCCGGGACTAGGGAACCAAGAGACCCAGTACTTC
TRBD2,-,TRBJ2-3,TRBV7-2,CASSLVFQLAGEDTQYF,TGTGCCAGCAGCTTAGTGTTCCAGCTAGCGGGAGAAGATACGCAGTATTTT
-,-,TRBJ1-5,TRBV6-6,CASSDWSRNQPQHF,TGTGCCAGCTCCGACTGGAGCCGAAATCAGCCCCAGCATTTT
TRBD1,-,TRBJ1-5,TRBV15,CATQLGDSLHPQHF,TGTGCCACGCAGTTGGGGGACAGTTTACACCCCCAGCATTTT
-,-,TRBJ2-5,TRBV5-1,CASETVGGGLQETQYF,TGCGCCAGCGAGACGGTGGGCGGGGGCTTGCAAGAGACCCAGTACTTC
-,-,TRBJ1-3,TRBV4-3,CASSQETVGNTIYF,TGCGCCAGCAGCCAGGAAACAGTTGGAAACACCATATATTTT
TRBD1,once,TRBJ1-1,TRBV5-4,CASSKSTGDLNTEAFF,TGTGCCAGCAGCAAATCTACAGGGGACCTGAACACTGAAGCTTTCTTT
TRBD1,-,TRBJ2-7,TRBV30,CAWSPTRGYEQYF,TGTGCCTGGAGTCCGACCAGGGGGTACGAGCAGTACTTC
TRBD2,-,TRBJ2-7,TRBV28,CASVTGRSGNREQYF,TGTGCCAGCGTCACAGGTCGGAGCGGGAACCGCGAGCAGTACTTC
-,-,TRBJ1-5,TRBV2,CASVGGGNQPQHF,TGTGCCAGCGTCGGGGGTGGCAATCAGCCCCAGCATTTT
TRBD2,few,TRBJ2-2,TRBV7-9,CASSLSSGRNTGELFF,TGTGCCAGCAGCTTAAGTAGCGGGAGGAACACCGGGGAGCTGTTTTTT
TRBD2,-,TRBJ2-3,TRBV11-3,CASSVWTSGPASTDTQYF,TGTGCCAGCAGCGTGTGGACTAGCGGGCCCGCTAGCACAGATACGCAGTATTTT
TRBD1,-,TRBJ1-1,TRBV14,CASSRTQGAEAFF,TGTGCCAGCAGCCGAACGCAGGGGGCTGAAGCTTTCTTT
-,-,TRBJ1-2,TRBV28,CASSLESSYGYTF,TGTGCCAGCAGTTTAGAAAGTAGCTATGGCTACACCTTC
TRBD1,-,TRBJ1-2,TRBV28,CASRNNPGQGSNTF,TGTGCCAGCAGGAATAACCCGGGACAGGGGAGCAACACCTTC
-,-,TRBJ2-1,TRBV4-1,CASRPRGGDYNEQFF,TGCGCCAGCAGACCGAGAGGCGGGGACTACAATGAGCAGTTCTTC
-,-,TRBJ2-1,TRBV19,CASSIRSYEQFF,TGTGCCAGTAGTATTCGTAGCTATGAGCAGTTCTTC
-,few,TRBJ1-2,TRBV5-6,CASSFWSGISNYGYTF,TGTGCCAGCAGCTTTTGGAGCGGCATTTCTAACTATGGCTACACCTTC
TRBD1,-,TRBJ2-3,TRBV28,CASSSGTATDTQYF,TGTGCCAGCAGTTCCGGGACAGCCACAGATACGCAGTATTTT
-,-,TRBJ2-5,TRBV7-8,CASSRLQGRGLVQETQYF,TGTGCCAGCAGCCGCTTACAGGGAAGGGGCCTAGTCCAAGAGACCCAGTACTTC
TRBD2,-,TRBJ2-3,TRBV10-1,CASAEGAGGTDTQYF,TGCGCCAGCGCCGAGGGAGCGGGGGGCACAGATACGCAGTATTTT
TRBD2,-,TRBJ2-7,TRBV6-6,CASTGTSGSYEQYF,TGTGCCAGCACGGGGACTAGCGGCTCCTACGAGCAGTACTTC
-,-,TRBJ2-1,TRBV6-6,CASSYRVGGSYNEQFF,TGTGCCAGCAGTTACAGAGTCGGGGGCTCCTACAATGAGCAGTTCTTC
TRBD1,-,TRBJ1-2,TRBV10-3,CAISLPGQGNYGYTF,TGTGCCATCAGTTTACCCGGACAGGGAAACTATGGCTACACCTTC
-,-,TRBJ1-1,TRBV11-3,CASSPGNTEAFF,TGTGCCAGCAGCCCGGGGAACACTGAAGCTTTCTTT
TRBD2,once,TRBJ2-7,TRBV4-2,CASSQDRIAGGLSSYEQYF,TGTGCCAGCAGCCAAGATCGGATAGCGGGAGGCCTTTCCTCCTACGAGCAGTACTTC
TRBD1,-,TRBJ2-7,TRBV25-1,CASTPGQTYEQYF,TGTGCCAGCACTCCGGGACAGACCTACGAGCAGTACTTC
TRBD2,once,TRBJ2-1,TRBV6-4,CASSEEGLVSYNEQFF,TGTGCCAGCAGTGAGGAGGGACTAGTCTCCTACAATGAGCAGTTCTTC
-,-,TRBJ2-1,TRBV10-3,CAISDLVEGDEQFF,TGTGCCATCAGTGACCTAGTTGAAGGAGATGAGCAGTTCTTC